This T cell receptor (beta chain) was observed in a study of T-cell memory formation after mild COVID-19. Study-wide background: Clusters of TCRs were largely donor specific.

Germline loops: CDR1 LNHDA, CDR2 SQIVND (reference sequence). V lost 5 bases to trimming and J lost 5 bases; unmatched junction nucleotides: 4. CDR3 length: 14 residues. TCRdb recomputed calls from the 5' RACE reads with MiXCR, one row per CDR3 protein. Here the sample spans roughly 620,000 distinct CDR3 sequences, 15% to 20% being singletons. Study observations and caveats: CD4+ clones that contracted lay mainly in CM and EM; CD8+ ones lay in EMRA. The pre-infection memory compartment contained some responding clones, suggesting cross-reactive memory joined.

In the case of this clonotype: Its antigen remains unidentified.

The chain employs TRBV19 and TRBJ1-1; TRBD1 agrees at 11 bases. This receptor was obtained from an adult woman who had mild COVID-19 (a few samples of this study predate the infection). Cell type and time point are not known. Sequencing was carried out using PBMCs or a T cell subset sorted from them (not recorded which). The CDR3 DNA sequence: TGTGCCAGTAGTTGGGGGACAGGGGGGACTGAAGCTTTCTTT. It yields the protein CASSWGTGGTEAFF.